The 17 T cell receptor beta chains reported below all come from one sample, sequenced in a study of OX40 agonist ivuxolimab in advanced cancers. Profiled with immunoSEQ multiplex PCR; TCRdb holds only in-frame clones, not every one. The sample includes around 68,000 clones, around 87% of them seen just once. Sequencing used CD4+ or CD8+ T cells sorted from blood, obtained in a trial of the OX40 agonist ivuxolimab. The receptors here all came from an adult with an advanced solid tumor such as melanoma, head and neck, liver or kidney cancer.

V gene TRBV5-6 combines with J gene TRBJ2-1, with 7 bases matching TRBD1. V lost 0 bases and J lost 13; bases outside the gene matches: 7. Germline V CDR1 and CDR2: SGHDT, YYEEEE. The CDR3 is made up of 13 amino acids. Written as DNA, the CDR3 is TGTGCCAGCAGCTTGGAGGAGACAGGGACCCAGTTCTTC. This codes for CASSLEETGTQFF.

The rearrangement uses TRBV29-1 and TRBJ1-2; the match to TRBD1 covers 9 bases. Trimming at V came to 8 bases and at J to 0 bases, leaving 13 bases not matched to a gene. This CDR3 is built from 16 residues. The germline gives CDR1 SQVTM, CDR2 ANQGSEA. For the CDR3, the DNA is TGCAGCTTCAACCGGATAGGACAGGGGACTAACTATGGCTACACCTTC. Translated: CSFNRIGQGTNYGYTF.

The rearrangement uses TRBV12-5 and TRBJ1-1; D gene ambiguous. The CDR3 totals 14 residues. Trimming took 8 bases from V and 4 from J, leaving 17 bases between them. CDR1 LGHNT and CDR2 FRNRAP come from the germline V gene. The CDR3 is CASLRTLSSTEAFF. CDR3 bases: TGTGCTAGTCTTAGGACCCTATCTTCCACTGAAGCTTTCTTT.

The gene calls are TRBV9 and TRBJ2-2; D is perhaps TRBD1 (5 bases). The CDR3 sequence is 15 residues long. Germline-derived CDR1 and CDR2 are SGDLS and YYNGEE. Trimming cost V 0 bases and J 6 bases, with 12 bases left between them. The CDR3 protein is CASSVVGPPAGELFF. Written as DNA, the CDR3 is TGTGCCAGCAGCGTAGTGGGGCCGCCGGCCGGGGAGCTGTTTTTT.

The V call is TRBV5-1, the J call TRBJ1-4; TRBD1 might be the D (5 bases). This CDR3 has 14 amino acids. Trimming stripped 0 bases from V and 8 bases from J, with 11 bases between. The germline V gene encodes CDR1 SGHRS and CDR2 YFSETQ. The CDR3 here is CASSLAGEREKLFF. CDR3 in DNA: TGCGCCAGCAGCTTGGCGGGGGAGAGAGAAAAACTGTTTTTT.

The chain recombines TRBV10-1 with TRBJ2-3, with D perhaps TRBD1 or TRBD2 (5 bases each). The CDR3 spans 13 residues. V lost 3 bases and J 4 bases, leaving 8 bases between the germline ends. In germline, CDR1 is WNHNN, CDR2 SYGVQD (reference sequence). CDR3 coding DNA: TGCGCCAGCAGTGATTGGGGACCAGATACGCAGTATTTT. This codes for CASSDWGPDTQYF.

The chain employs TRBV9 and TRBJ2-3; tentatively, D is TRBD1 or TRBD2 (5 bases each). This CDR3 has 17 residues. Per germline, CDR1 SGDLS and CDR2 YYNGEE. The germline V and J ends were trimmed by 4 bases and 5 bases, with 23 bases remaining between them. CDR3 loop: CASSPPRGRGRRDTQYF. The CDR3, as DNA: TGTGCCAGCAGCCCCCCCCGAGGAAGGGGACGCCGAGATACGCAGTATTTT.

The chain carries TRBV18 and TRBJ1-1; tentative D call: TRBD1 (5 bases). Germline lookup yields CDR1 KGHSH and CDR2 LQKENI. Trimming pared 5 bases from V and 5 bases from J, leaving 18 bases between. This CDR3 comprises 15 residues. CDR3 in amino acids: CASSKNPGGGTEAFF. DNA for the CDR3: TGTGCCAGCTCAAAGAACCCTGGGGGGGGGACTGAAGCTTTCTTT.

The chain joins TRBV4-2 to TRBJ2-3, with 7 bases lining up with TRBD2. This CDR3 has 16 amino acids. Germline V gene data show CDR1 as LGHNA and CDR2 as YNFKEQ. V shed 2 bases and J 1 base; nucleotides not matched to a gene: 6. The CDR3 bases are TGTGCCAGCAGCCAACCCAAAACTAGCGGCACAGATACGCAGTATTTT. Protein sequence: CASSQPKTSGTDTQYF.

The chain uses TRBV4-2 and TRBJ1-3, with D uncertain. The CDR3 is 17 amino acids. Germline values: CDR1 LGHNA, CDR2 YNFKEQ. Trimming took off 0 bases at V and 0 bases at J, with 12 bases between the two ends. DNA of the CDR3: TGTGCCAGCAGCCAAGAACCGGAACGGCTCTCTGGAAACACCATATATTTT. Its translation: CASSQEPERLSGNTIYF.

The rearrangement links TRBV18 to TRBJ2-7; the match to TRBD1 covers 9 bases. The CDR3 is made up of 15 amino acids. V shed 6 bases and J 2 bases; nucleotides not matched to a gene: 8. Germline CDR1 KGHSH, CDR2 LQKENI. DNA of the CDR3: TGTGCCAGCTCGTCGCCGGGACAGGGCGCCTACGAGCAGTACTTC. The encoded protein is CASSSPGQGAYEQYF.

The chain recombines TRBV19 with TRBJ2-3; D gene unclear. Deletions cut 5 bases from V and 4 bases from J, with 10 bases between. The CDR3 has 13 residues. Germline V gives CDR1 LNHDA, CDR2 SQIVND (reference sequence). The CDR3 DNA sequence: TGTGCCAGTAGTCCTGATAATGCAGATACGCAGTATTTT. Protein: CASSPDNADTQYF.

V is TRBV7-9 and J is TRBJ2-1; D remains ambiguous. V dropped 2 bases and J dropped 0 bases, with 14 bases sitting between them. The CDR3 consists of 17 residues. CDR1 is SEHNR and CDR2 is FQNEAQ in the germline V gene (reference sequence). The CDR3 region has the DNA TGTGCCAGCAGCTTACCCGTTACAAAAAGCTCCTACAATGAGCAGTTCTTC. Its translation: CASSLPVTKSSYNEQFF.

The rearrangement uses TRBV6-6 and TRBJ2-5, with 12 bases that match TRBD2. The length of the CDR3 is 16 residues. Per the germline V gene, CDR1 is MNHNY and CDR2 is SVGAGI (reference sequence). V gave up 4 bases and J gave up 5 bases; unmatched junction bases: 8. CDR3 in amino acids: CASSSPSGGARETQYF. DNA of the CDR3: TGTGCCAGCAGTTCCCCTAGCGGGGGGGCACGGGAGACCCAGTACTTC.

The V call is TRBV5-1, the J call TRBJ2-3; D tentatively reads TRBD1 or TRBD2 (5 bases each). Trimming pared 2 bases from V and 4 bases from J, leaving 17 bases between. The germline gives CDR1 SGHRS, CDR2 YFSETQ. The CDR3 contains 16 residues. The CDR3 DNA sequence: TGCGCCAGCAGCTTCGGGGCAGGGCCCGTGGCAGATACGCAGTATTTT. Protein sequence: CASSFGAGPVADTQYF.

This sequence joins TRBV4-2 and TRBJ1-1; D is unresolved. Germline CDR1 reads LGHNA; CDR2 reads YNFKEQ. V was clipped by 1 base and J by 1 base, with 13 bases between them. This CDR3 region has 16 residues. CDR3 protein: CASSQGSGRENTEAFF. CDR3 nucleotides: TGTGCCAGCAGCCAAGGGTCGGGGAGAGAGAACACTGAAGCTTTCTTT.

V usage is TRBV29-1 and J usage is TRBJ1-1; no reliable D call. Per the germline V gene, CDR1 is SQVTM and CDR2 is ANQGSEA. This CDR3 has 13 amino acids. V lost 1 base and J 0 bases, leaving 6 bases between the germline ends. CDR3: CSVEGLMNTEAFF. CDR3 coding DNA: TGCAGCGTTGAAGGCCTGATGAACACTGAAGCTTTCTTT.